One sample yielded the 14 T cell receptor beta chains listed below, sequenced in a study of T-cell memory formation after mild COVID-19. TCRdb used MiXCR to reprocess the 5' RACE reads, holding one entry per CDR3 protein. The sample yields a few hundred thousand distinct CDR3 sequences, approximately 25% seen once. What was sequenced was PBMCs or a T cell subset sorted from them (not recorded which). The source of these receptors is an adult woman who had mild COVID-19 (a few samples of this study predate the infection). Cell type and time point are not known.

This clonotype has ten or more counts. The V call is TRBV5-1, the J call TRBJ2-1; the D gene is possibly TRBD1 (6 bases). Germline CDR1 and CDR2: SGHRS and YFSETQ. The CDR3 is made up of 13 amino acids. With 2 bases removed from V and 7 bases from J, the gap between germline ends came to 10 bases. DNA of the CDR3: TGCGCCAGCAGCTTTCTCACAGGGAATGAGCAGTTCTTC. Translated, it gives CASSFLTGNEQFF.

This clonotype was seen more than once but under ten times. The J gene is TRBJ2-1, the V gene TRBV24-1; tentatively, D is TRBD1 (7 bases). Germline values: CDR1 KGHDR, CDR2 SFDVKD. The CDR3 covers 14 residues. Between the trimmed V and J ends, which lost 5 bases and 5 bases, there was a span of 12 bases. This CDR3 is CATSGRGVNNEQFF. DNA of the CDR3: TGTGCCACCAGTGGCAGGGGGGTGAACAATGAGCAGTTCTTC.

The chain combines TRBV20-1 with TRBJ2-1; TRBD2 matches at 8 bases. CDR3 length equals 16 residues. From germline, CDR1 is DFQATT and CDR2 SNEGSKA (reference sequence). J lost 2 bases, V lost 6 bases, and 12 bases had no gene match. CDR3 amino acids: CSATGGAGIPYNEQFF. The CDR3 coding sequence is TGCAGTGCCACCGGGGGGGCTGGCATCCCCTACAATGAGCAGTTCTTC.

There are many counts of this clonotype. The chain couples TRBV20-1 to TRBJ2-7; 9 bases align to TRBD2. J lost 7 bases, V lost 2 bases, and 6 bases had no gene match. CDR3 length: 13 residues. Germline CDR1 DFQATT, CDR2 SNEGSKA (reference sequence). CDR3 nucleotide sequence: TGCAGTGCTAGATCCCTAGCGGGGTGGGAGCAGTACTTC. The encoded protein is CSARSLAGWEQYF.

J is TRBJ1-6 and V is TRBV9; D possibly corresponds to TRBD1 (5 bases). Trimming took 0 bases from V and 8 from J, leaving 21 bases between them. CDR3 size: 18 residues. In germline, CDR1 is SGDLS, CDR2 YYNGEE. CDR3 amino acids: CASSVVPPVPGGYSPLHF. The CDR3 DNA follows: TGTGCCAGCAGCGTAGTACCCCCCGTACCCGGGGGGTATTCACCCCTCCACTTT.

J is TRBJ1-2 and V is TRBV27; 7 bases agree with TRBD1. Germline CDR1 MNHEY, CDR2 SMNVEV (reference sequence). The V gene end was trimmed by 6 bases and the J gene end by 5 bases; junction bases not matched to a gene: 9. The CDR3 extends over 14 amino acids. CDR3 protein: CASSRQGSRYGYTF. The CDR3 DNA reads TGTGCCAGCAGCCGACAGGGTTCGCGGTATGGCTACACCTTC.

V gene TRBV24-1 combines with J gene TRBJ1-5; weak D call: TRBD1 (5 bases). The CDR3 extends over 15 amino acids. CDR1 and CDR2 from the germline V gene are KGHDR and SFDVKD. Trimming stripped 3 bases from V and 1 base from J, with 9 bases between. Here the CDR3 reads CATSDTGASNQPQHF. CDR3 in DNA: TGTGCCACCAGTGATACTGGGGCGAGCAATCAGCCCCAGCATTTT.

J is TRBJ1-2 and V is TRBV6-6; D gene uncertain. The V and J ends lost 6 bases and 7 bases respectively, with 24 bases between them. Per germline, CDR1 MNHNY and CDR2 SVGAGI (reference sequence). The CDR3 runs 16 residues. The CDR3 protein is CASRTGRLTKWVGYTF. The DNA of the CDR3 is TGTGCCAGCAGGACCGGGCGCCTAACCAAATGGGTTGGCTACACCTTC.

The chain employs TRBV12-3 or TRBV12-4 and TRBJ2-5; the match to TRBD1 covers 8 bases. J lost 0 bases, V lost 3 bases, and 9 bases had no gene match. This CDR3 has 17 amino acids. The CDR3 nucleotides read TGTGCCAGCAGTTTGGTACCAGGACAGGGCGACCAAGAGACCCAGTACTTC. Encoded protein: CASSLVPGQGDQETQYF.

The chain links TRBV19 to TRBJ1-5; D ambiguous. Trimming stripped 6 bases from V and 6 bases from J, with 9 bases between. Germline CDR1 LNHDA, CDR2 SQIVND (reference sequence). This CDR3 has 12 amino acids. CDR3 coding DNA: TGTGCCAGTAGCGCTACGATTCAGCCCCAGCATTTT. Its translation: CASSATIQPQHF.

This clonotype was found a few times. This chain connects TRBV6-1 to TRBJ2-7, with D maybe TRBD1 (6 bases). Trimming cost V 6 bases and J 5 bases, with 14 bases left between them. The CDR3 has 13 residues. Germline V CDR1 and CDR2: MNHNS, SASEGT. The CDR3 spells CASSEIQGNEQYF. The CDR3 DNA reads as TGTGCCAGCAGCGAAATACAGGGTAACGAGCAGTACTTC.

This clonotype was counted a few times. This chain joins TRBV7-6 and TRBJ2-7; D ambiguous. The CDR3 sequence is 13 residues long. Trimming stripped 4 bases from V and 3 bases from J, with 10 bases between. The germline gives CDR1 SGHVS, CDR2 FNYEAQ. CDR3 sequence: CASSSGPNYEQYF. CDR3 in DNA: TGTGCCAGCAGCTCTGGACCCAACTACGAGCAGTACTTC. The variable domain in full, completed from reference TRBV7-6 and TRBJ2-7, reads GAGVSQSPRYKVTKRGQDVALRCDPISGHVSLYWYRQALGQGPEFLTYFNYEAQQDKSGLPNDRFSAERPEGSISTLTIQRTEQRDSAMYRCASSSGPNYEQYFGPGTRLTVT.

V gene TRBV12-3 or TRBV12-4 combines with J gene TRBJ2-2, with 8 bases that match TRBD1. With V trimmed by 5 bases and J by 4 bases, 6 bases remained unmatched. The CDR3 is 15 residues long. The CDR3 coding sequence is TGTGCCAGCAGTAAGGGACAGGCCAGCACCGGGGAGCTGTTTTTT. It specifies CASSKGQASTGELFF.

This chain uses TRBV12-3 or TRBV12-4 with TRBJ2-1; possibly TRBD1 for D (5 bases). The CDR3 is made up of 15 amino acids. Trimming removed 6 bases at V and 3 bases at J, with 15 bases between. CDR3 bases: TGTGCCAGCAGCCCTACCCCAGGGTTCTACAATGAGCAGTTCTTC. Protein: CASSPTPGFYNEQFF.